This T cell receptor beta chain was found in a study of shared clonotypes between healthy human individuals. This CDR3 comprises 15 residues. CDR1 is SGHNT and CDR2 is YYREEE in the germline V gene (reference sequence). The V segment lost 4 bases and the J segment 2 bases; nucleotides outside the gene matches: 6. Profiling relied on immunoSEQ multiplex PCR, and the TCRdb table lists in-frame clones only, not all of them. The table has millions of clones, approximately 95% seen once; the top ten hold 0.1% to 0.15%. This clonotype was obtained from a man aged 18 to 30 in good health. Sequenced: naive CD4+ T cells sorted from blood. As to subset: CD45RA+ positively selected. J is TRBJ2-7 and V is TRBV5-4; 10 nucleotides match TRBD1. The CDR3, as DNA: TGTGCCAGCAGCGGGGACAGGGGAGGCACCTACGAGCAGTACTTC. This translates into CASSGDRGGTYEQYF.